This entry lists 21 T cell receptor beta chains sequenced from one sample in a study of Graves' ophthalmopathy and Graves' hyperthyroidism. CDR3 regions of TCR beta were amplified from RNA transcripts. First-round RT-PCR with HTBI primers preceded a second-round multiplex PCR. MiXCR, applied by TCRdb to the multiplex PCR reads, yields one record per CDR3 protein. The profile shows about 230,000 distinct CDR3 sequences, around 42% of them singletons. Sequenced input: peripheral blood. Source of these receptors: an adult man with Graves' ophthalmopathy.

The rearrangement links TRBV2 to TRBJ2-7, with D perhaps matching TRBD1 (5 bases). Trimming took 5 bases from V and 4 from J, leaving 18 bases between them. This CDR3 contains 15 residues. Germline CDR1 SNHLY, CDR2 FYNNEI. CDR3 DNA sequence: TGTGCCAGCAGTAGAGGACACCCCGGCGTTTACGAGCAGTACTTC. It yields the protein CASSRGHPGVYEQYF. The whole variable domain, remainder taken from reference TRBV2 and TRBJ2-7, is EPEVTQTPSHQVTQMGQEVILRCVPISNHLYFYWYRQILGQKVEFLVSFYNNEISEKSEIFDDQFSVERPDGSNFTLKIRSTKLEDSAMYFCASSRGHPGVYEQYFGPGTRLTVT.

The chain uses TRBV20-1 and TRBJ1-5; TRBD1 matches at 8 bases. After removal of 5 bases from V and 5 bases from J, the junction contained 2 bases not matched to a gene. CDR3 length equals 12 residues. CDR1 and CDR2 (germline): DFQATT, SNEGSKA (reference sequence). CDR3 in DNA: TGCAGTGCTCAGGGGGCAGATCAGCCCCAGCATTTT. As protein: CSAQGADQPQHF.

This chain links TRBV12-5 with TRBJ1-1; D not certain. Between the trimmed V and J ends, which lost 6 bases and 5 bases, there was a span of 7 bases. The CDR3 runs to 11 residues. CDR1 LGHNT and CDR2 FRNRAP come from the germline V gene. CDR3 DNA sequence: TGTGCTAGTGGATACGCAACTGAAGCTTTCTTT. It codes for CASGYATEAFF.

The rearrangement joins TRBV27 to TRBJ2-7; 7 bases agree with TRBD1. Germline CDR1 and CDR2: MNHEY and SMNVEV (reference sequence). The V and J ends lost 0 bases and 3 bases, in that order; junction bases with no gene match: 5. The CDR3 is 15 amino acids. In DNA form, the CDR3 reads TGTGCCAGCAGTTTATCCCCGGCAGGGGGCTACGAGCAGTACTTC. Protein sequence: CASSLSPAGGYEQYF.

The CDR3 DNA follows: TGTGCCAGCAGCTCAGCGGGGGCAGATACGCAGTATTTT. Its translation is CASSSAGADTQYF. V gene TRBV7-2 combines with J gene TRBJ2-3; 8 positions match TRBD2. Germline V lookup: CDR1 SGHTA, CDR2 FQGNSA. CDR3 length: 13 residues. V lost 4 bases, J lost 4 bases, and 1 base stayed unmatched.

The genes are TRBV6-4 and TRBJ2-7; D perhaps matches TRBD1 (6 bases). Looked up from germline, CDR1 is MRHNA and CDR2 is SNTAGT. The CDR3 loop spans 14 amino acids. The V gene lost 6 bases and the J gene lost 2 bases, with 14 bases spanning the gap. This CDR3 reads CASRRQVSTYEQYF. As DNA, the CDR3 is TGTGCCAGCAGGCGACAGGTATCAACCTACGAGCAGTACTTC.

The rearrangement uses TRBV29-1 and TRBJ2-7; no definite D call. Germline V gene data show CDR1 as SQVTM and CDR2 as ANQGSEA. V lost 4 bases to trimming and J lost 1 base, with 8 bases between them. This CDR3 has 12 amino acids. The CDR3 DNA is TGCAGCGTTGTAGAGGAATCCTACGAGCAGTACTTC. Its translation is CSVVEESYEQYF.

This clonotype was found many times. The rearrangement uses TRBV24-1 and TRBJ1-2, with D possibly being TRBD1 (5 bases). There are 14 residues in the CDR3. Germline V gene sequence: CDR1 KGHDR, CDR2 SFDVKD. V shed 4 bases and J shed 7 bases, with 15 bases lying between them. CDR3 amino acids: CATSDSPWGVGYTF. The CDR3 DNA reads TGTGCCACCAGTGACTCCCCATGGGGGGTTGGCTACACCTTC.

The sample holds a few counts of this clonotype. The chain employs TRBV5-4 and TRBJ1-1; 8 positions match TRBD1. Germline V gene lookup returns CDR1 SGHNT and CDR2 YYREEE (reference sequence). This CDR3 is 14 amino acids long. V trimming: 4 bases; J trimming: 1 base; junction bases outside the gene matches: 3. The CDR3 loop reads CASSADRGNTEAFF. For the CDR3, the DNA is TGTGCCAGCAGCGCTGACAGGGGGAACACTGAAGCTTTCTTT.

The chain combines TRBV29-1 with TRBJ2-2, with a possible D match to TRBD1 (6 bases). V shed 4 bases and J shed 1 base, with 10 bases lying between them. The germline CDR1 and CDR2 sequences are SQVTM and ANQGSEA. The CDR3 spans 14 residues. The CDR3 spells CSVVGTKNTGELFF. DNA of the CDR3: TGCAGCGTTGTCGGGACAAAGAACACCGGGGAGCTGTTTTTT.

The chain employs TRBV6-4 and TRBJ2-7; 10 bases match TRBD2. The CDR3 length is 14 residues. The ends lost 6 bases at V and 0 bases at J; junction bases unmatched: 2. Germline lookup yields CDR1 MRHNA and CDR2 SNTAGT. CDR3 sequence reads: CASSASGSSYEQYF. CDR3 in DNA: TGTGCCAGCAGCGCTAGCGGGAGCTCCTACGAGCAGTACTTC.

The chain joins TRBV7-9 to TRBJ1-2; tentative D call: TRBD1 (5 bases). The CDR3 spans 17 residues. Germline CDR1 and CDR2: SEHNR and FQNEAQ (reference sequence). V lost 1 base, J lost 3 bases, and 18 bases lay in between. CDR3 bases: TGTGCCAGCAGCTTAGACCAGGGTATTAAGGATGACTATGGCTACACCTTC. The encoded protein is CASSLDQGIKDDYGYTF.

This clonotype was detected only once. The chain recombines TRBV6-5 with TRBJ2-7, with D perhaps TRBD1 (6 bases). The CDR3 runs to 13 residues. Germline V gives CDR1 MNHEY, CDR2 SVGAGI. V was cut by 6 bases and J by 3 bases, with 12 bases left in between. This CDR3 is CASRSGALYEQYF. CDR3 nucleotides: TGTGCCAGCAGATCAGGGGCCCTCTACGAGCAGTACTTC.

This clonotype was counted between two and nine times. J is TRBJ2-7 and V is TRBV28; tentatively, D is TRBD2 (6 bases). The V and J ends lost 5 bases and 11 bases respectively, with 16 bases between them. CDR3 length: 12 amino acids. Germline V CDR1 and CDR2: MDHEN, SYDVKM. The CDR3 coding sequence is TGTGCCAGCAGTCCGCTTATGGGGGGAAAGTACTTC. Its translation is CASSPLMGGKYF.

In this sample, this clonotype turned up a few times. The CDR3 DNA reads TGTGCCACCAGCAGCCACGGGACAGGGCCAACTAATGAAAAACTGTTTTTT. This sequence encodes CATSSHGTGPTNEKLFF. V usage is TRBV15 and J usage is TRBJ1-4; 9 bases fit TRBD1. The CDR3 spans 17 residues. Germline-derived CDR1 and CDR2 are LNHNV and YYDKDF (reference sequence). The J segment lost 0 bases and the V segment lost 3 bases, leaving 5 bases of the junction unmatched.

This clonotype was detected only a few times. The chain recombines TRBV29-1 with TRBJ2-5, with 9 nucleotides matching TRBD1. The length of the CDR3 is 13 residues. After removal of 3 bases from V and 7 bases from J, the junction contained 6 bases not matched to a gene. Germline loops: CDR1 SQVTM, CDR2 ANQGSEA. The CDR3 DNA reads TGCAGCGTTGAGGGGACAGGGAGTCTGACCCAGTACTTC. Translated, it gives CSVEGTGSLTQYF.

This clonotype was observed a few times. This rearrangement joins TRBV19 to TRBJ1-2; TRBD1 aligns across 8 bases. This CDR3 region has 15 residues. Germline V CDR1 and CDR2: LNHDA, SQIVND (reference sequence). V gave up 3 bases and J gave up 3 bases; unmatched junction bases: 6. The CDR3, as DNA: TGTGCCAGTAGTATCCGGGACAGGCGCTACTATGGCTACACCTTC. Translation gives CASSIRDRRYYGYTF.

The chain joins TRBV12-5 to TRBJ2-7; 7 positions agree with TRBD2. Germline CDR1 reads LGHNT; CDR2 reads FRNRAP. The CDR3 is 18 amino acids. V lost 0 bases to trimming and J lost 0 bases; unmatched junction nucleotides: 11. In DNA form, the CDR3 reads TGTGCTAGTGGTTTGGTACCGCTAGCGGATTTCATCTCCTACGAGCAGTACTTC. Translated: CASGLVPLADFISYEQYF. Supplemented by reference TRBV12-5 and TRBJ2-7, the full variable domain reads DARVTQTPRHKVTEMGQEVTMRCQPILGHNTVFWYRQTMMQGLELLAYFRNRAPLDDSGMPKDRFSAEMPDATLATLKIQPSEPRDSAVYFCASGLVPLADFISYEQYFGPGTRLTVT.

This clonotype was observed a few times. The chain recombines TRBV11-2 with TRBJ2-2, with D unclear. The germline gives CDR1 SGHAT, CDR2 FQNNGV. V dropped 1 base and J dropped 7 bases, with 7 bases sitting between them. CDR3 size: 13 residues. CDR3 loop: CASSLVGFGELFF. The CDR3 DNA follows: TGTGCCAGCAGCTTAGTTGGGTTCGGGGAGCTGTTTTTT.

This clonotype occurred a few times. The V call is TRBV12-3 or TRBV12-4, the J call TRBJ1-1; D not certain. The CDR3 is 12 residues long. Between the trimmed V and J ends, which lost 1 base and 6 bases, there was a span of 6 bases. CDR3 DNA: TGTGCCAGCAGTTTAGGCCCGGCTGAAGCTTTCTTT. It encodes CASSLGPAEAFF.

This rearrangement joins TRBV13 to TRBJ2-7; tentatively, D is TRBD1 or TRBD2 (5 bases each). Trimming pared 5 bases from V and 4 bases from J, leaving 21 bases between. CDR1 PRHDT and CDR2 FYEKMQ come from the germline V gene (reference sequence). The CDR3 has 16 residues. CDR3 sequence (DNA): TGTGCCAGCAGCGGGGGAAGAGGGACCGGGGCTTACGAGCAGTACTTC. It specifies CASSGGRGTGAYEQYF.